The 30 T cell receptor beta chains given below trace back to one sample, sequenced in a study of blood T cell repertoires in COVID-19. Repertoires were generated with immunoSEQ multiplex PCR, while TCRdb's copy carries only in-frame clones and drops some. Altogether more than 300,000 clones are present, over 80% being singletons, with the ten largest covering roughly 6%. Sequenced: peripheral blood. All receptors derive from a woman between 45 and 60 years old with COVID-19, enrolled during active disease.

The V call is TRBV5-8, the J call TRBJ2-5, with 7 nucleotides matching TRBD2. V shed 3 bases and J 5 bases; nucleotides not matched to a gene: 19. Germline V gives CDR1 SGHTS, CDR2 YDEGEE. There are 18 residues in the CDR3. CDR3 residues: CASSWPRSGRAGVETQYF. In DNA form, the CDR3 reads TGTGCCAGCAGCTGGCCCAGGAGTGGGAGGGCCGGGGTGGAGACCCAGTACTTC.

This clone appeared once. V is TRBV7-2 and J is TRBJ2-5; D unresolved. Germline V gene lookup returns CDR1 SGHTA and CDR2 FQGNSA. The CDR3 consists of 13 residues. V gave up 3 bases and J gave up 2 bases, with 7 bases separating them. The CDR3 reads CASSFYTQETQYF. The CDR3 coding sequence is TGTGCCAGCAGCTTTTACACACAAGAGACCCAGTACTTC.

The CDR3 loop reads CASRQERGTGSGNTIYF. The DNA for the CDR3 is TGTGCCAGCAGGCAAGAGAGGGGGACAGGGTCTGGAAACACCATATATTTT. The chain carries TRBV11-2 and TRBJ1-3; 9 nucleotides agree with TRBD1. Germline loops: CDR1 SGHAT, CDR2 FQNNGV. V lost 6 bases to trimming and J lost 1 base; unmatched junction nucleotides: 10. This CDR3 contains 17 residues.

The chain links TRBV10-3 to TRBJ2-1; the match to TRBD2 covers 10 bases. The CDR3 has 14 residues. Germline trimming cut 8 bases from V and 4 bases from J; bases unmatched to any gene: 5. Per the germline V gene, CDR1 is ENHRY and CDR2 is SYGVKD. This CDR3 reads CAILGTSAYNEQFF. The CDR3 DNA sequence: TGTGCCATCCTCGGGACTAGCGCGTACAATGAGCAGTTCTTC.

This clone was picked up one time. The chain has TRBV2 and TRBJ2-7; 9 bases align to TRBD1. The CDR3 spans 13 residues. Germline CDR1 reads SNHLY; CDR2 reads FYNNEI. The J segment lost 3 bases and the V segment lost 9 bases, leaving 6 bases of the junction unmatched. CDR3 sequence (DNA): TGTGCCAGGACCTTGGACAGGGGCTACGAGCAGTACTTC. Amino acids: CARTLDRGYEQYF.

This chain joins TRBV6-5 and TRBJ2-7, with TRBD1 identical over 8 bases. V shed 5 bases, J shed 2 bases, and the junction held 8 bases outside the gene matches. The CDR3 contains 15 residues. Germline V gene data show CDR1 as MNHEY and CDR2 as SVGAGI. In nucleotides, the CDR3 is TGTGCCAGCAGTAAAACCGGGACAGGAGCCTACGAGCAGTACTTC. Translating gives CASSKTGTGAYEQYF.

The chain is built from TRBV24-1 and TRBJ2-3; TRBD1 is a possible D gene (6 bases). CDR3 size: 15 residues. CDR1 is KGHDR and CDR2 is SFDVKD in the germline V gene. Trimming removed 7 bases at V and 0 bases at J, with 13 bases between. CDR3 in DNA: TGTGCCACCAGGACAGGAGGTGCTAGCACAGATACGCAGTATTTT. It codes for CATRTGGASTDTQYF.

The genes are TRBV6-1 and TRBJ1-2, with 7 bases that match TRBD1. V was clipped by 3 bases and J by 4 bases; unmatched bases: 8. The CDR3 contains 15 residues. Per germline, CDR1 MNHNS and CDR2 SASEGT. CDR3 nucleotides: TGTGCCAGCAGTGATGCACGACAGGGCTCCTATGGCTACACCTTC. It translates to CASSDARQGSYGYTF.

The chain combines TRBV6-2 or TRBV6-3 with TRBJ1-5; 8 bases fit TRBD1. Per germline, CDR1 MNHEY and CDR2 SVGEGT. With V trimmed by 0 bases and J by 3 bases, 10 bases remained unmatched. This CDR3 is built from 18 residues. In DNA form, the CDR3 reads TGTGCCAGCAGTTACTCGTACAGGGGGACGGGCTACAATCAGCCCCAGCATTTT. This gives the protein CASSYSYRGTGYNQPQHF.

In its sample, this clone was seen once. This rearrangement joins TRBV4-3 to TRBJ2-3; 8 nucleotides line up with TRBD1. The V gene's germline CDR1 is LGHNA and CDR2 YSLEER. The V segment lost 4 bases and the J segment 6 bases; nucleotides outside the gene matches: 12. The length of the CDR3 is 16 residues. Here the CDR3 DNA reads TGCGCCAGCAGCCCGGCAGGACAGGGTTTGACGGATACGCAGTATTTT. Its translation: CASSPAGQGLTDTQYF.

V gene TRBV14 combines with J gene TRBJ1-5; 8 nucleotides align to TRBD1. Trimming at V came to 4 bases and at J to 4 bases, leaving 3 bases not matched to a gene. The CDR3 is made up of 14 amino acids. Germline CDR1 and CDR2: SGHDN and FVKESK. The CDR3 region is CASSPGTGNQPQHF. CDR3 DNA sequence: TGTGCCAGCAGCCCTGGGACAGGAAATCAGCCCCAGCATTTT.

This chain connects TRBV7-9 to TRBJ2-7; 7 nucleotides match TRBD1. With V trimmed by 6 bases and J by 2 bases, 10 bases remained unmatched. Germline V gene lookup returns CDR1 SEHNR and CDR2 FQNEAQ (reference sequence). This CDR3 region has 15 residues. DNA for the CDR3: TGTGCCAGCAGACCTACAGGGGTGGTAGCCTACGAGCAGTACTTC. The encoded protein is CASRPTGVVAYEQYF. The whole variable domain, remainder taken from reference TRBV7-9 and TRBJ2-7, is DTGVSQNPRHKITKRGQNVTFRCDPISEHNRLYWYRQTLGQGPEFLTYFQNEAQLEKSRLLSDRFSAERPKGSFSTLEIQRTEQGDSAMYLCASRPTGVVAYEQYFGPGTRLTVT.

This rearrangement joins TRBV6-5 to TRBJ1-2; D is possibly TRBD1 (5 bases). Germline-derived CDR1 and CDR2 are MNHEY and SVGAGI. Trimming pared 5 bases from V and 2 bases from J, leaving 15 bases between. The CDR3 is 15 amino acids. The CDR3 here is CASSRQSWPNYGYTF. The CDR3 DNA is TGTGCCAGCAGTCGACAGAGCTGGCCCAACTATGGCTACACCTTC.

The chain couples TRBV7-8 to TRBJ2-7; TRBD2 matches 15 bases. Germline assignment: CDR1 SGHVS and CDR2 FQNEAQ. The CDR3 contains 16 residues. The V and J ends lost 5 bases and 6 bases, in that order; junction bases with no gene match: 8. The DNA for the CDR3 is TGTGCCAGCAGCCAAGGACTAGCGGGAGGGCCGAGCGAGCAGTACTTC. Its translation: CASSQGLAGGPSEQYF.

CDR3 loop: CATRDGGKNTEAFF. CDR3 coding DNA: TGTGCCACCAGGGACGGGGGAAAGAACACTGAAGCTTTCTTT. The chain recombines TRBV24-1 with TRBJ1-1; possible D gene TRBD1, 5 bases. Germline V lookup: CDR1 KGHDR, CDR2 SFDVKD. The CDR3 length is 14 residues. The V end was cut by 7 bases, the J end by 1 base, with 12 bases between.

Of note for this clone: An end of the junction does not agree with germline; a read error may underlie this. The chain recombines TRBV29-1 with TRBJ2-5, with 13 bases fitting TRBD2. The CDR3 covers 15 residues. Germline CDR1 and CDR2: SQVTM and ANQGSEA. In nucleotides, the CDR3 is TGCAGCGTGGAAGGGACTAGCGGGATCGGGGAGACCCAGTACTTC. Translated, it gives CSVEGTSGIGETQYF.

The rearrangement links TRBV7-9 to TRBJ1-2, with D possibly TRBD1 on 6 matching bases. This CDR3 has 14 amino acids. Looked up from germline, CDR1 is SEHNR and CDR2 is FQNEAQ (reference sequence). Trimming removed 5 bases from V and 6 bases from J, with 16 bases in between. CDR3 in DNA: TGTGCCAGCAGCCGGAATCGGGCAGGGGATGGCTACACCTTC. As protein: CASSRNRAGDGYTF. The complete variable domain, with remaining parts taken from reference TRBV7-9 and TRBJ1-2, reads DTGVSQNPRHKITKRGQNVTFRCDPISEHNRLYWYRQTLGQGPEFLTYFQNEAQLEKSRLLSDRFSAERPKGSFSTLEIQRTEQGDSAMYLCASSRNRAGDGYTFGSGTRLTVV.

The V and J genes are TRBV28 and TRBJ1-1; D gene uncertain. Germline loops: CDR1 MDHEN, CDR2 SYDVKM. V gave up 2 bases and J gave up 5 bases, with 6 bases separating them. CDR3 size: 12 residues. The CDR3 coding sequence is TGTGCCAGCAGTTTACTGCAGACTGAAGCTTTCTTT. Translated: CASSLLQTEAFF.

V is TRBV7-2 and J is TRBJ1-5; possibly TRBD1 for D (5 bases). The V gene lost 7 bases and the J gene lost 8 bases, with 15 bases spanning the gap. The CDR3 sequence is 13 residues long. CDR1 and CDR2 from the germline V gene are SGHTA and FQGNSA. The CDR3 DNA reads TGTGCCAGCACCCCCACTCCACAGGAGCCCCAGCATTTT. It codes for CASTPTPQEPQHF.

The genes are TRBV2 and TRBJ2-1, with 16 bases lining up with TRBD2. The germline V gene has CDR1 SNHLY and CDR2 FYNNEI. The J segment lost 9 bases and the V segment lost 5 bases, leaving 7 bases of the junction unmatched. The CDR3 has 16 residues. The CDR3 loop reads CASSLGTSGRAGEQFF. DNA of the CDR3: TGTGCCAGCAGTCTAGGGACTAGCGGGAGGGCGGGTGAGCAGTTCTTC.

This chain joins TRBV7-9 and TRBJ2-7, with 7 bases fitting TRBD2. Germline V gene data show CDR1 as SEHNR and CDR2 as FQNEAQ (reference sequence). The ends lost 3 bases at V and 1 base at J; junction bases unmatched: 15. The CDR3 consists of 18 residues. Written as DNA, the CDR3 is TGTGCCAGCAGCTTTCACCAAGAGGGACTATGGGTGTCCTACGAGCAGTACTTC. Encoded protein: CASSFHQEGLWVSYEQYF.

V gene TRBV5-6 combines with J gene TRBJ1-1; perhaps TRBD1 as D (6 bases). The CDR3 spans 16 residues. V lost 4 bases and J lost 5, with 21 bases in between. Looked up from germline, CDR1 is SGHDT and CDR2 is YYEEEE. In DNA, the CDR3 is TGTGCCAGCAGCCCAGCGGGGGGCAGGGGTGGAACTGAAGCTTTCTTT. Translation: CASSPAGGRGGTEAFF.

The chain carries TRBV27 and TRBJ2-5; the match to TRBD2 covers 9 bases. This CDR3 is 16 amino acids long. V lost 10 bases to trimming and J lost 1 base; unmatched junction nucleotides: 13. The germline V gene encodes CDR1 MNHEY and CDR2 SMNVEV (reference sequence). The CDR3 region has the DNA TGTGCCACCGCACCCATGACTAGCGGAGCCCAAGAGACCCAGTACTTC. Protein product: CATAPMTSGAQETQYF.

The CDR3 spells CASSSGGTGGYEQYF. In nucleotides, the CDR3 is TGTGCCAGCAGCTCCGGCGGGACAGGGGGCTACGAGCAGTACTTC. The rearrangement joins TRBV7-9 to TRBJ2-7; the match to TRBD1 covers 11 bases. V lost 4 bases, J lost 3 bases, and 5 bases stayed unmatched. Germline CDR1 reads SEHNR; CDR2 reads FQNEAQ (reference sequence). The CDR3 loop spans 15 amino acids.

This clone was detected only a few times. CDR3 nucleotides: TGCGCCAGCAGCCAAGATTCGAGCACAGATACGCAGTATTTT. Translated, it gives CASSQDSSTDTQYF. V gene TRBV4-3 combines with J gene TRBJ2-3; D gene ambiguous. Deletions cut 0 bases from V and 0 bases from J, with 4 bases between. This CDR3 contains 14 residues. From germline, CDR1 is LGHNA and CDR2 YSLEER.

The V gene is TRBV10-1, the J gene TRBJ2-1, with 13 nucleotides matching TRBD2. The CDR3 runs to 16 residues. The V gene end was trimmed by 4 bases and the J gene end by 5 bases; junction bases not matched to a gene: 5. Germline values: CDR1 WNHNN, CDR2 SYGVQD (reference sequence). The chain's CDR3 is CASSVTGTSGNNEQFF. CDR3 nucleotides: TGCGCCAGCAGTGTAACCGGGACTAGCGGGAACAATGAGCAGTTCTTC.

CDR3 residues: CSPRRAAYNEQFF. The CDR3 DNA follows: TGCAGCCCCCGGCGGGCAGCCTACAATGAGCAGTTCTTC. This rearrangement joins TRBV29-1 to TRBJ2-1, with D possibly being TRBD2 (5 bases). Germline V gives CDR1 SQVTM, CDR2 ANQGSEA. This CDR3 contains 13 residues. V was pared by 8 bases and J by 2 bases, with 13 bases between.

The chain employs TRBV24-1 and TRBJ2-3; weak D call: TRBD2 (5 bases). The germline V gene has CDR1 KGHDR and CDR2 SFDVKD. Between the trimmed V and J ends, which lost 1 base and 6 bases, there was a span of 10 bases. This CDR3 has 14 residues. This CDR3 reads CATSDFLERDTQYF. CDR3 coding DNA: TGTGCCACCAGTGATTTCTTGGAGCGGGATACGCAGTATTTT.

This chain uses TRBV25-1 with TRBJ1-5; D perhaps matches TRBD1 (6 bases). Germline assignment: CDR1 MGHDK and CDR2 SYGVNS. The ends were cut back, 10 bases at V and 8 bases at J, with 18 bases in the middle. The length of the CDR3 is 13 residues. The CDR3 loop reads CATFRGGREPQHF. For the CDR3, the DNA is TGTGCCACCTTCCGGGGGGGGCGGGAGCCCCAGCATTTT.

The V call is TRBV5-1, the J call TRBJ2-2, with 7 bases identical to TRBD1. This CDR3 has 13 amino acids. V dropped 2 bases and J dropped 6; count of bases not matched to a gene: 1. Germline CDR1 SGHRS, CDR2 YFSETQ. CDR3 protein: CASSFGTAGELFF. CDR3 nucleotide sequence: TGCGCCAGCAGCTTTGGGACAGCCGGGGAGCTGTTTTTT.